The T cell receptor (beta chain) under discussion was sequenced for a study of T cell responses to AZD1222 COVID-19 vaccine. The CDR3 is 12 residues long. Trimming left V 5 bases short and J 4 bases short, with 8 bases between. Sequenced by immunoSEQ multiplex PCR; TCRdb stores in-frame clones only, minus some. This sample has roughly 120,000 clones; 70% to 90% occur once, and the top ten carry under 20%. The chain carries TRBV12-3 or TRBV12-4 and TRBJ2-5, with D unclear. The input for sequencing was peripheral blood, taken 28 days after the second AZD1222 dose. The origin of this receptor is an adult who received the AZD1222 COVID-19 vaccine. The CDR3 DNA reads TGTGCCAGCAGTGCCAAGACAGAGACCCAGTACTTC. This sequence encodes CASSAKTETQYF.